This T cell receptor beta chain comes out of a study of T-cell memory formation after mild COVID-19 (TCRdb year 2021). About the investigation overall: TCR sequence clusters from the two donors were found to be largely donor specific. Two young, previously healthy adult volunteers, one female and one male, were included in the cohort. In two donors, T-cell clones that expanded and contracted after mild COVID-19 were followed by sequencing TCRalpha and TCRbeta repertoires longitudinally.

Ficoll-Paque density gradient centrifugation was the method used to isolate PBMCs. The germline V gene (reference sequence) specifies SEHNR as CDR1 and FQNEAQ as CDR2. V and J lose 4 bases and 5 bases, and a span of 12 bases separates them. The CDR3 runs 14 amino acids, cysteine and phenylalanine included. Only the CDR3 DNA is retained, 42 bases long and in frame from the first base. With respect to this clonotype: It lacks a known antigen. No base quality values were provided; no much bigger clone lies one nucleotide off.

The reads were generated on an Illumina NovaSeq 6000. TCRalpha and TCRbeta cDNA libraries were built by 5'RACE with constant-segment primers, adding sample barcodes and unique molecular identifiers. Trizol reagent was used to extract RNA from every sample. Library amplification was performed in two PCR steps, and a second sample barcode and Illumina TruSeq adapters were introduced in the second step. The libraries were sequenced on an Illumina NovaSeq using 2 x 150 bp paired-end reads. The published analysis was carried out like this. Reads were demultiplexed and collapsed into UMI-guided consensus sequences with migec v1.2.7. Using mixcr v2.1.11, UMI consensuses were aligned to TRA and TRB V and J templates and then assembled into clonotypes. A clonotype was counted as expanded or contracted only if both edgeR and NoisET called the change significant, with noise models trained on biological replicates. For edgeR calls, a false discovery rate-adjusted p below 0.01 and a log2 fold-change threshold of 1 were applied. As an exploratory analysis of dynamics, max-normalized trajectories of the 1000 most abundant clonotypes were examined with PCA combined with hierarchical clustering. The CD4 or CD8 phenotype of responding clones was assigned using the separately sequenced CD4+ and CD8+ repertoires. The public reads were run again by TCRdb, first through fastp at Q25 and then through MiXCR, and only productive beta chains were kept. Duplicate CDR3 protein sequences are folded into a single record with the most common DNA and genes. TCRdb, not the original authors, processed these V and J calls. The sample table lists hundreds of thousands of distinct CDR3 sequences, around 28% of them with a count of one. The ten largest make up about 13% of the sample.

Study-wide conclusions, independent of this receptor: Contracting CD4+ clones turned up mainly in the CM and EM memory subsets, whereas EMRA was where CD8+ clones were enriched. Some responding clones were detected in pre-infection memory, suggesting pre-existing cross-reactive memory T cells joined the SARS-CoV-2 response. SARS-CoV-2 specificity was not confirmed for the second-wave clones peaking on day 37. The study included only a couple of mild cases, and larger cohorts that include severe cases with pre-infection samples were judged to be necessary. Balanced CD4/CD8 phenotypes were observed for clones contracting from day 15 to 85, whereas a bias towards CD4+ was observed for a second wave of clones expanding from day 15 to 37.

The TCR sequence derives from an adult woman who had mild COVID-19 (a few samples of this study predate the infection). The sample titles of this study are shuffled in the database, so cell type and time point are left out; the donor was told from shared clones. The sequence joins TRBV7-9 to TRBJ2-1, with the D gene call left open. Material for sequencing was PBMCs or a T cell subset sorted from them (not recorded which). The CDR3 in this case is CASSSPDKHNEQFF. The DNA sequence is TGTGCCAGCAGCTCCCCCGACAAACACAATGAGCAGTTCTTC.